This record concerns one T cell receptor (beta chain) sequence. Antigen unknown. One end of the junction varies from germline; a read error may be responsible. This sample was taken from a study of T cell repertoires in cytomegalovirus infection. Study-level results: Clonotype analysis showed dominance of the ex vivo response by HLA-C-restricted CMV-specific TCR beta clonotypes.

The CDR3 loop spans 15 amino acids. Germline values: CDR1 SGHAT, CDR2 FQDESV (reference sequence). TCRdb reanalysed the reads using MiXCR and keeps one entry per CDR3 protein. The sample includes some 680,000 distinct CDR3 sequences, about a third of them seen just once. Sequenced input: PBMCs. The clonotype originates from a human donor in good health (CMV status not recorded). Some clones in this sample may be carry-over from other donors' samples. The chain is built from TRBV11-1 and TRBJ1-1; perhaps TRBD1 as D (6 bases). Here the CDR3 DNA reads TGTGCCAGCAGACGTATACAGGGCTTGGGTACTGCAGCTTTCTTT. Amino acid sequence: CASRRIQGLGTAAFF.